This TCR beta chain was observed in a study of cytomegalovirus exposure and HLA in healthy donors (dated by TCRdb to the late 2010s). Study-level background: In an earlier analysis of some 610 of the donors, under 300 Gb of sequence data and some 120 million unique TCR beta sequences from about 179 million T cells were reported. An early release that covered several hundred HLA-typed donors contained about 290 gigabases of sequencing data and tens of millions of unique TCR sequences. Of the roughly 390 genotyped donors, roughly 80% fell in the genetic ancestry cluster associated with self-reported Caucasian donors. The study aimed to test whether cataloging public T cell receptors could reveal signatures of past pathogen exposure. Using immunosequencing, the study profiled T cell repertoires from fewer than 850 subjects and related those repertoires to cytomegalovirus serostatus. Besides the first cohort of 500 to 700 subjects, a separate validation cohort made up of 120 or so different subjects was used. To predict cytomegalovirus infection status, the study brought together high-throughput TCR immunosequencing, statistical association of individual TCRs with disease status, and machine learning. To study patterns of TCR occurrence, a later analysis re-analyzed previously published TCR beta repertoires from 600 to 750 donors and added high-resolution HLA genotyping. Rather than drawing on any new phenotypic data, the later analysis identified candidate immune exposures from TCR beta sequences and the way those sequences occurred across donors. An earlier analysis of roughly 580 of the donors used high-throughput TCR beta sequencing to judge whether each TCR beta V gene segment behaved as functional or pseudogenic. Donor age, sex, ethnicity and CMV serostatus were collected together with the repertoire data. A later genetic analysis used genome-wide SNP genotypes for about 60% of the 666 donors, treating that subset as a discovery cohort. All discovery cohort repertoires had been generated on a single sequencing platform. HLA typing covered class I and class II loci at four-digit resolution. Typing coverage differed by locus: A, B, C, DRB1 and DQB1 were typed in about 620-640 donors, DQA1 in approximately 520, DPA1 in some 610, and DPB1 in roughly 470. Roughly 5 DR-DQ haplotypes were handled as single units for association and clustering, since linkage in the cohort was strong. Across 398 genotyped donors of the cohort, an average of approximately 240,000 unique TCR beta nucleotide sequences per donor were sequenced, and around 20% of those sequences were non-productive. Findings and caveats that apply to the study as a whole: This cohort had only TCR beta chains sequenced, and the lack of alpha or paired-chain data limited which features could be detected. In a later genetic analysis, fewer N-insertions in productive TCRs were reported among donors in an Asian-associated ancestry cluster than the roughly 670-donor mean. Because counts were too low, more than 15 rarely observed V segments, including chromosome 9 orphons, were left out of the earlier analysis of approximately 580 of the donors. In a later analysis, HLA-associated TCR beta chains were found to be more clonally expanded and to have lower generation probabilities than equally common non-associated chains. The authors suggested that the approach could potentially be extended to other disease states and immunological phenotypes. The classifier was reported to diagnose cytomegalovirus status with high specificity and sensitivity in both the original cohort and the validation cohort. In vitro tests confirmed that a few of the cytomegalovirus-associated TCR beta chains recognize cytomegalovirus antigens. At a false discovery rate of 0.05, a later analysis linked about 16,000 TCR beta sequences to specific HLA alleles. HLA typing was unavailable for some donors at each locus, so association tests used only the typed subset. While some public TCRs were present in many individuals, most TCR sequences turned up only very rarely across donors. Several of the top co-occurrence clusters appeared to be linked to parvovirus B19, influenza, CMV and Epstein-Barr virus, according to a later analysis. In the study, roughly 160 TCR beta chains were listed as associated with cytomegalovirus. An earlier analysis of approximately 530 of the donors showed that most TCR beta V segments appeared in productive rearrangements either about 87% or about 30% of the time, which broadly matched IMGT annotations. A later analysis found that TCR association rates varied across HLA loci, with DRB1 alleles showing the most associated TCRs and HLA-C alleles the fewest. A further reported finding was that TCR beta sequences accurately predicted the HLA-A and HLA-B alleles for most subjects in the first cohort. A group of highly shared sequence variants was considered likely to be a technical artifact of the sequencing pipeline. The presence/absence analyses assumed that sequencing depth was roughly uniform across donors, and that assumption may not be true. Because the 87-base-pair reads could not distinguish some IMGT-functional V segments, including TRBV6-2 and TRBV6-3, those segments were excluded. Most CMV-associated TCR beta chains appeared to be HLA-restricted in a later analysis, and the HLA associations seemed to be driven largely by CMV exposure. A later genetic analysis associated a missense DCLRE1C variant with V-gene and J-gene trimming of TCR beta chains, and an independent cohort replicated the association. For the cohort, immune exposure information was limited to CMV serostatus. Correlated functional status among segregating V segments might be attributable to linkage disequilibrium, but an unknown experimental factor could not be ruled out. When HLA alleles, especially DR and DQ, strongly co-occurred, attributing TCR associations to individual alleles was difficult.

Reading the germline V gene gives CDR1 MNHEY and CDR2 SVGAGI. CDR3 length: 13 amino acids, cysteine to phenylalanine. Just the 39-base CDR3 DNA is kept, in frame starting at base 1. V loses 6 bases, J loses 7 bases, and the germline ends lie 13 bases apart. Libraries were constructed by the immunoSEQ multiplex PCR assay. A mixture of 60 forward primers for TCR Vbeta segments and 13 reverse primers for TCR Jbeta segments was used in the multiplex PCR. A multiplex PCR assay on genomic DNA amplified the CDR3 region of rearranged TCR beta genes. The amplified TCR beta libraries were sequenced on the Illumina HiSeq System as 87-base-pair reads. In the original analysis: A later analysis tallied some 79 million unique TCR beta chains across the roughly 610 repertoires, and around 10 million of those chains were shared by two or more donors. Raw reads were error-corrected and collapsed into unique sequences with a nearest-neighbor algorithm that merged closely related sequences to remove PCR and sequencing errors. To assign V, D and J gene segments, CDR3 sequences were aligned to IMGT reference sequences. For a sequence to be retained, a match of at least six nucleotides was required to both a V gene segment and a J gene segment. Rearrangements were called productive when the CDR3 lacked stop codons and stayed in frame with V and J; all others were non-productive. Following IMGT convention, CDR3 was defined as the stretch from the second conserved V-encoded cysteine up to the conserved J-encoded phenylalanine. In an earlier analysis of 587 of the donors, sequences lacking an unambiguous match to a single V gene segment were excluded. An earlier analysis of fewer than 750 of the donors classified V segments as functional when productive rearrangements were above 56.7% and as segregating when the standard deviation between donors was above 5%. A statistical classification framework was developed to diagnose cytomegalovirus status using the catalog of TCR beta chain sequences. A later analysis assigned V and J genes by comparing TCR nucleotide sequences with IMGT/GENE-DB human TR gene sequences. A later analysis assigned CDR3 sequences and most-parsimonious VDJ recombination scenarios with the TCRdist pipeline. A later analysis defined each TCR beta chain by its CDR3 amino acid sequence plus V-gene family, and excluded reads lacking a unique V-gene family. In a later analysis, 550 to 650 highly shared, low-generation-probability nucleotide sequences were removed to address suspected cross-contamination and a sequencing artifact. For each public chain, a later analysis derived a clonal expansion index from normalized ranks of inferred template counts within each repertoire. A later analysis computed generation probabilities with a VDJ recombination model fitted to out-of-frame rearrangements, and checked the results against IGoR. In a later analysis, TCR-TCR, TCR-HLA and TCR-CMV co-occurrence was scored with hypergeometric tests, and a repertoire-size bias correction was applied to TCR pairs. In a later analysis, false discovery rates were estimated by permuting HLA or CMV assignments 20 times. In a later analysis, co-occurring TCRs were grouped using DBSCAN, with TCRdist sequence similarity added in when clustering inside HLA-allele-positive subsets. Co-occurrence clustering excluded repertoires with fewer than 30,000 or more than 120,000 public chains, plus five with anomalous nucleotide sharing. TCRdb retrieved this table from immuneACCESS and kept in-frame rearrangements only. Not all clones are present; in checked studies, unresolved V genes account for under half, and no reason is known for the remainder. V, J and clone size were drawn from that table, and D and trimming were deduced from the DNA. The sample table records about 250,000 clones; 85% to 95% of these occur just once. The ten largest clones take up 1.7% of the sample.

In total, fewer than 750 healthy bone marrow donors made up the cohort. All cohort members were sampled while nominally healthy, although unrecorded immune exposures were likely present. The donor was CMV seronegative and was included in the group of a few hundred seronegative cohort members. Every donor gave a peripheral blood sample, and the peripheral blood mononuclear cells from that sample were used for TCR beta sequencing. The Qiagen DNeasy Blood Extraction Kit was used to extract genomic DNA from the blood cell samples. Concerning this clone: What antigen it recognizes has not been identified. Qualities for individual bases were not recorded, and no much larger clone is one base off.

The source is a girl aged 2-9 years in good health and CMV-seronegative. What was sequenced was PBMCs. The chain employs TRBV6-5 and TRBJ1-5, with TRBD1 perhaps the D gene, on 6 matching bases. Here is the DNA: TGTGCCAGCAGCGACAGGCCGGGCCAGCCCCAGCATTTT. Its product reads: CASSDRPGQPQHF.